These 10 T cell receptor beta chains came from one sample sequenced in a study of control samples from healthy donors and cancer patients (dated by TCRdb to about 2020). The method behind the library was the immunoSEQ multiplex PCR assay. This immuneACCESS table, as held by TCRdb, lists in-frame sequences with V and J called but not all clones. Of the missing ones, under half trace to an unresolved V gene in checked studies; the others have no known cause. The sample table lists roughly 95,000 clones, roughly 92% of them with a count of one. The ten most abundant clones make up approximately 3% of the sample. The sequenced sample consisted of blood. These receptors originate from a human donor in good health. The donor label of this sample is uncertain.

The genes are TRBV6-1 and TRBJ2-7; tentatively, D is TRBD1 (5 bases). Trimming cost V 1 base and J 3 bases, with 13 bases left between them. Germline V gene sequence: CDR1 MNHNS, CDR2 SASEGT. CDR3 length: 15 residues. The CDR3 protein is CASSEEGRLNYEQYV. CDR3 bases: TGTGCCAGCAGTGAAGAGGGGCGGTTGAACTACGAGCAGTACGTC.

This clone appeared a single time. One junction end does not reproduce the germline sequence, and a read error may be involved. The chain uses TRBV7-7 and TRBJ1-2, with 7 bases fitting TRBD1. The length of the CDR3 is 14 residues. The germline gives CDR1 SSHAT, CDR2 FNYEAQ (reference sequence). The chain's CDR3 is CASSPDRDGYGYTF. The CDR3 DNA sequence: TGTGCTAGCAGCCCCGACAGGGACGGCTATGGCTACACCTTC.

The chain combines TRBV24-1 with TRBJ2-5; D not certain. V shed 7 bases and J shed 2 bases, with 16 bases lying between them. Germline loops: CDR1 KGHDR, CDR2 SFDVKD. This CDR3 has 15 amino acids. The CDR3 sequence: CATRDNGGGQETQYF. In DNA, the CDR3 is TGTGCCACCAGAGACAACGGCGGTGGGCAAGAGACCCAGTACTTC.

V usage is TRBV14 and J usage is TRBJ2-3; 7 positions agree with TRBD2. This CDR3 spans 17 amino acids. Germline V CDR1 and CDR2: SGHDN, FVKESK. J gave up 1 base and V 1 base, and 8 bases lay outside the gene matches. The CDR3 reads CASSQVLGLGGTDTQYF. CDR3 nucleotide sequence: TGTGCCAGCAGCCAAGTATTAGGACTAGGCGGCACAGATACGCAGTATTTT.

The rearrangement links TRBV7-3 to TRBJ1-2, with TRBD1 identical over 12 bases. The length of the CDR3 is 14 residues. Germline lookup yields CDR1 SGHTA and CDR2 FQGTGA. Trimming cost V 2 bases and J 14 bases; bases outside gene matches: 9. CDR3 sequence (DNA): TGTGCCAGCAGCTTAGGTCCCGGGACAGGGGGCTTTACCTTC. Protein product: CASSLGPGTGGFTF.

The chain is built from TRBV2 and TRBJ1-2, with D possibly TRBD1 on 6 matching bases. This CDR3 is built from 12 residues. The V end was cut by 6 bases, the J end by 5 bases, with 10 bases between. The germline CDR1 and CDR2 sequences are SNHLY and FYNNEI. This chain's CDR3 is CASRQGPYGYTF. In DNA form, the CDR3 reads TGTGCCAGCAGACAGGGACCATATGGCTACACCTTC. The complete variable domain, with remaining parts taken from reference TRBV2 and TRBJ1-2, reads EPEVTQTPSHQVTQMGQEVILRCVPISNHLYFYWYRQILGQKVEFLVSFYNNEISEKSEIFDDQFSVERPDGSNFTLKIRSTKLEDSAMYFCASRQGPYGYTFGSGTRLTVV.

The chain employs TRBV2 and TRBJ1-1; D is perhaps TRBD1 (5 bases). Trimming removed 9 bases from V and 0 bases from J, with 17 bases in between. Germline assignment: CDR1 SNHLY and CDR2 FYNNEI. The CDR3 sequence is 15 residues long. CDR3 sequence: CARPQVGGMNTEAFF. DNA of the CDR3: TGTGCCAGACCCCAAGTCGGGGGGATGAACACTGAAGCTTTCTTT.

V usage is TRBV19 and J usage is TRBJ1-1; TRBD1 might be the D (6 bases). The CDR3 loop spans 17 amino acids. V shed 1 base and J shed 3 bases, with 18 bases lying between them. Germline CDR1 and CDR2: LNHDA and SQIVND (reference sequence). The DNA for the CDR3 is TGTGCCAGTAGTATAGGATGGGGGGCCGCTGGGGACACTGAAGCTTTCTTT. Translating it yields CASSIGWGAAGDTEAFF.

This clone was found once. The chain uses TRBV11-2 and TRBJ2-5, with TRBD2 matching 9 bases. Germline values: CDR1 SGHAT, CDR2 FQNNGV. This CDR3 spans 15 amino acids. V was clipped by 3 bases and J by 6 bases; unmatched bases: 8. The CDR3 DNA reads as TGTGCCAGCAGCTTGGCCGGGACTAGCTTCCAGACCCAGTACTTC. This gives the protein CASSLAGTSFQTQYF.

A few counts support this clone. The chain is built from TRBV5-1 and TRBJ2-5, with D possibly TRBD1 on 6 matching bases. V was trimmed by 3 bases and J by 1 base, leaving 10 bases between them. The V gene's germline CDR1 is SGHRS and CDR2 YFSETQ. The CDR3 length is 14 residues. This CDR3 is CASSWTVGQETQYF. The CDR3 region has the DNA TGCGCCAGCAGCTGGACAGTCGGCCAAGAGACCCAGTACTTC. The variable domain in full, with the rest retrieved from reference TRBV5-1 and TRBJ2-5, is KAGVTQTPRYLIKTRGQQVTLSCSPISGHRSVSWYQQTPGQGLQFLFEYFSETQRNKGNFPGRFSGRQFSNSRSEMNVSTLELGDSALYLCASSWTVGQETQYFGPGTRLLVL.